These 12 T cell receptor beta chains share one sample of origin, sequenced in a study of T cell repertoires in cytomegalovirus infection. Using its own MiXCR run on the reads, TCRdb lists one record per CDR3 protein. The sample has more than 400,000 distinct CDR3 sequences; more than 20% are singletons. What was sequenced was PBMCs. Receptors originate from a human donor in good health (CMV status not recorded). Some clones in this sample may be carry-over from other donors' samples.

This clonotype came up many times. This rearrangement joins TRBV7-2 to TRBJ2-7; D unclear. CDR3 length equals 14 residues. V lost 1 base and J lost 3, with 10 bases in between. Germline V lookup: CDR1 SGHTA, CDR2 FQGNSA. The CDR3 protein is CASSLDPPDYEQYF. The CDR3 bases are TGTGCCAGCAGCTTAGACCCCCCGGACTACGAGCAGTACTTC.

CDR3 amino acids: CASSPVDRGLYGYTF. The CDR3 DNA follows: TGTGCCAGCAGCCCAGTCGACAGGGGGCTTTATGGCTACACCTTC. The chain uses TRBV28 and TRBJ1-2, with 10 bases identical to TRBD1. Germline loops: CDR1 MDHEN, CDR2 SYDVKM. V dropped 6 bases and J dropped 5; count of bases not matched to a gene: 9. CDR3 length: 15 residues.

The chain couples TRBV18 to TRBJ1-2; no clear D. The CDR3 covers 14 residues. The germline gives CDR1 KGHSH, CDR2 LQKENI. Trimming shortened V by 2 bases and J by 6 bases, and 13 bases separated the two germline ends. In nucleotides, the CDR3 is TGTGCCAGCTCACCAAAGGGTATGATGCATGGCTACACCTTC. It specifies CASSPKGMMHGYTF.

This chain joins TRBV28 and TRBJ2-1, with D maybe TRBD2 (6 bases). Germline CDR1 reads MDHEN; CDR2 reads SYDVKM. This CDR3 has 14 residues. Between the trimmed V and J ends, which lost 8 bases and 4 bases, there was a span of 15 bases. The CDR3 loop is CASYGTQIYNEQFF. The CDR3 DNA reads TGTGCCAGCTACGGGACTCAGATTTACAATGAGCAGTTCTTC.

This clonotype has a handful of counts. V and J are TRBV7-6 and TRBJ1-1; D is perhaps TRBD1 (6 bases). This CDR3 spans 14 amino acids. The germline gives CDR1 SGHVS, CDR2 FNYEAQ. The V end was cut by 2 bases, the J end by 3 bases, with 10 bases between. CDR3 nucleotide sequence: TGTGCCAGCAGCTTAAGGGGGTGGGACACTGAAGCTTTCTTT. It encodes CASSLRGWDTEAFF.

Here the CDR3 DNA reads TGTGCCAGCAGCCAACTACCTAGCGGAGCCGACCAAGAGACCCAGTACTTC. This translates into CASSQLPSGADQETQYF. The V call is TRBV3-1, the J call TRBJ2-5, with 7 bases fitting TRBD2. The V and J ends lost 2 bases and 0 bases, in that order; junction bases with no gene match: 9. This CDR3 contains 17 residues. Looked up from germline, CDR1 is LGHDT and CDR2 is YNNKEL (reference sequence).

CDR3 nucleotide sequence: TGCAGTGCTAGATCCGGACAGGTCCTTGCCTACGAGCAGTACTTC. It translates to CSARSGQVLAYEQYF. The chain carries TRBV20-1 and TRBJ2-7; the match to TRBD1 covers 7 bases. CDR1 and CDR2 from the germline V gene are DFQATT and SNEGSKA (reference sequence). J gave up 2 bases and V 2 bases, and 9 bases lay outside the gene matches. The CDR3 totals 15 residues.

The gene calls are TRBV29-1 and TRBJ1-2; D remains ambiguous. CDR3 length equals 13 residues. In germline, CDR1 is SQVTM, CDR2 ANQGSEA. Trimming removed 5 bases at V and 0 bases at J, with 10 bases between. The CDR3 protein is CSVFKGTNYGYTF. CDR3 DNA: TGCAGCGTTTTTAAGGGAACTAACTATGGCTACACCTTC.

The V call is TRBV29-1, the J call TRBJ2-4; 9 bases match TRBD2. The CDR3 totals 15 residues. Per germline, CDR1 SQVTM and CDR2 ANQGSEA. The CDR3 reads CSISGSPLAKNIQYF. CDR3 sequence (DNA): TGCAGTATTAGCGGGAGCCCACTAGCCAAAAACATTCAGTACTTC.

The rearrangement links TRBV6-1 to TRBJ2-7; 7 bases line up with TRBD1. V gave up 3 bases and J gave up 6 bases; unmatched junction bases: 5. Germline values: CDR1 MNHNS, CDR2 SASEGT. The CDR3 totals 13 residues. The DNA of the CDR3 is TGTGCCAGCAGTGAGACAGGGCGAGCCGAGCAGTACGTC. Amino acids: CASSETGRAEQYV.

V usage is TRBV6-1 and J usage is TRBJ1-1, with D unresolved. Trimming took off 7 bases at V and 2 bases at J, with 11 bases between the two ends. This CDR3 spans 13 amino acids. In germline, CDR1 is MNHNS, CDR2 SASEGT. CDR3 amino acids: CASTLGGNTEAFF. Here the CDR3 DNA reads TGTGCCAGCACCTTAGGTGGCAACACTGAAGCTTTCTTT.

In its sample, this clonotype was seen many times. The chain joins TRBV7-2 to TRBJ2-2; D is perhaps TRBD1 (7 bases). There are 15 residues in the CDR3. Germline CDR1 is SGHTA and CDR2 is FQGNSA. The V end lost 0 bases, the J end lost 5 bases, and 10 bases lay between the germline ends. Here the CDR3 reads CASSLAQGGTGELFF. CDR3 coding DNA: TGTGCCAGCAGCTTAGCGCAGGGGGGTACCGGGGAGCTGTTTTTT.